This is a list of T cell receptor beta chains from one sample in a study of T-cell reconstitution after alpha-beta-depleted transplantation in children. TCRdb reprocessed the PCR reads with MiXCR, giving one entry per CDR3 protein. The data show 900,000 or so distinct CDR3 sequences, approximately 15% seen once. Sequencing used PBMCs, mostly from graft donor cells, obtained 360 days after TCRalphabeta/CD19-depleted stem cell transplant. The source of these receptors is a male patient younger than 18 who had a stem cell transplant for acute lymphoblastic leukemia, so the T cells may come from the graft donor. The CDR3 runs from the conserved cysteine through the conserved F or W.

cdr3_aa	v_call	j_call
CASSWNKELFF	TRBV12-3/TRBV12-4	TRBJ1-4
CASSEIQPNEKLFF	TRBV2	TRBJ1-4
CASSSTGAVETQYF	TRBV7-9	TRBJ2-5
CATSDPRTNQPQHF	TRBV24-1	TRBJ1-5
CSSRGTALSTDTQYF	TRBV20-1	TRBJ2-3
CAISRDSPYEQYF	TRBV10-3	TRBJ2-7
CASRPGFGDIQYF	TRBV11-2	TRBJ2-4
CSVEGPDSSYNEQFF	TRBV29-1	TRBJ2-1
CASSTGLNQPQHF	TRBV5-1	TRBJ1-5
CASSETLVDSKYNEQFF	TRBV2	TRBJ2-1
CATSRDSEVLNEQFF	TRBV15	TRBJ2-1
CASSLTAPYGYTF	TRBV28	TRBJ1-2
CASSSTLAGEETQYF	TRBV12-3/TRBV12-4	TRBJ2-5
CASSLTAGGTYEQYF	TRBV5-1	TRBJ2-7
CASSPSGRGETQYF	TRBV7-7	TRBJ2-5
CASSFWTATYEQYF	TRBV5-1	TRBJ2-7
CSADGGNTIYF	TRBV29-1	TRBJ1-3
CASVRTAGSNQPQHF	TRBV6-1	TRBJ1-5
CASSTARDRRLGETQYF	TRBV12-3/TRBV12-4	TRBJ2-5
CASSFTSGGAQETQYF	TRBV11-2	TRBJ2-5
CSVEDSPRTGEKLFF	TRBV29-1	TRBJ1-4
CSARRPSQETQYF	TRBV20-1	TRBJ2-5
CASSYWTRGTGELFF	TRBV6-5	TRBJ2-2
CSVKEVNEKLFF	TRBV29-1	TRBJ1-4
CASSPPPGQGSTGELFF	TRBV18	TRBJ2-2
CASSLVPTLGSNQPQHF	TRBV5-5	TRBJ1-5
CSVEGPWRGSYEQYF	TRBV29-1	TRBJ2-7
CASTEWNTGELFF	TRBV9	TRBJ2-2
CASSTAGGYNEQFF	TRBV19	TRBJ2-1
CASSLNRLNTEAFF	TRBV12-3/TRBV12-4	TRBJ1-1
CASSLIDKNEQFF	TRBV27	TRBJ2-1
CASSYYPPKRGGATDTQYF	TRBV6-5	TRBJ2-3
CASSWGDRGLNEQYF	TRBV7-9	TRBJ2-7
CASSLGERPVEAFF	TRBV4-1	TRBJ1-1
CASEAGGLYNEQFF	TRBV5-1	TRBJ2-1
CASSVVDYLSNEQFF	TRBV9	TRBJ2-1
CSVDFRAIMTYNEQFF	TRBV29-1	TRBJ2-1
CSASRGLSKNIQYF	TRBV20-1	TRBJ2-4
CASSQERGAKNIQYF	TRBV3-1	TRBJ2-4
CASSLRAGSRGELFF	TRBV27	TRBJ2-2
CASSQGDVWTQYF	TRBV3-1	TRBJ2-5
CSSGLASDTQYF	TRBV29-1	TRBJ2-3
CASSFLGQGGTYNEQFF	TRBV7-6	TRBJ2-1
CSPTGVAGRSYEQYF	TRBV20-1	TRBJ2-7
CASSLGGSSKQYF	TRBV12-3/TRBV12-4	TRBJ2-7
CASSLAVGSLQLWANVLTF	TRBV7-7	TRBJ2-6
CASSQEGYSSF	TRBV4-2	TRBJ2-1
CASREPGQGYEQYF	TRBV10-2	TRBJ2-7
CSVHSSYGYTF	TRBV29-1	TRBJ1-2
CSASNFESGGELFF	TRBV20-1	TRBJ2-2
CASSKTGGHLYEQYF	TRBV6-2/TRBV6-3	TRBJ2-7
CASSELAVQETQYF	TRBV2	TRBJ2-5
CASSQDKGGRRETQYF	TRBV4-2	TRBJ2-5